This T cell receptor beta chain was sequenced for a study of cytomegalovirus exposure and HLA in healthy donors. General observations from the study: Across donors, sequencing depth was assumed by presence/absence analyses to be roughly uniform. Reportedly, cytomegalovirus status was diagnosed with high sensitivity and specificity.

60 Vbeta and 13 Jbeta primers were used in PCR. Sequencing used immunoSEQ multiplex PCR; TCRdb keeps in-frame clones, though not all of them. Of over 150,000 clones listed, around four fifths are singletons. Note on this clone: Antigen unknown.

This clonotype originated in a male donor in good health and CMV-seropositive. What was sequenced was PBMCs.

The CDR3 region is CASSLTPGQGNNEQFF. CDR3 DNA: TGCGCCAGCAGCCTCACCCCCGGACAGGGGAACAATGAGCAGTTCTTC. The chain combines TRBV4-1 with TRBJ2-1; 9 bases fit TRBD1. Germline CDR1 reads MGHRA; CDR2 reads YSYEKL. After removal of 4 bases from V and 5 bases from J, the junction contained 9 bases not matched to a gene. The CDR3 is 16 amino acids.